This passage covers 18 T cell receptor beta chains from one sample sequenced in a study of T cell responses to AZD1222 COVID-19 vaccine (dated by TCRdb to the early 2020s). Receptors were amplified or captured by the immunoSEQ multiplex PCR assay. The table was pulled from immuneACCESS by TCRdb, which kept in-frame rearrangements only. Such tables lose some clones; where checked, under half of the loss comes from unresolved V genes, and the rest has no known cause. The sample includes some 150,000 clones, with approximately 83% observed a single time. The leading ten clones occupy about 8% of the sample. The time point label for this specimen denotes: baseline before first vaccination. The input for sequencing was peripheral blood, taken on day 0 of AZD1222 vaccination. The receptors were gathered from an adult in good health.

The V gene is TRBV5-4, the J gene TRBJ1-1; a weak D match, TRBD1 (5 bases). Trimming left V 6 bases short and J 1 base short, with 16 bases between. CDR3 size: 15 residues. Per the germline V gene, CDR1 is SGHNT and CDR2 is YYREEE (reference sequence). CDR3 DNA: TGTGCCAGCACCTCGAGCCTTGGGGGGAACACTGAAGCTTTCTTT. Amino acids: CASTSSLGGNTEAFF.

A few counts support this clone. The CDR3 here is CASSQDPLPGQGTAKNIQYF. In DNA form, the CDR3 reads TGCGCCAGCAGCCAAGATCCCCTGCCTGGACAGGGGACAGCCAAAAACATTCAGTACTTC. This chain joins TRBV4-1 and TRBJ2-4, with TRBD1 matching over 9 bases. This CDR3 has 20 residues. Germline V gene data show CDR1 as MGHRA and CDR2 as YSYEKL. The ends lost 0 bases at V and 0 bases at J; junction bases unmatched: 12.

V and J are TRBV7-8 and TRBJ2-7; 7 positions agree with TRBD1. The CDR3 contains 13 residues. V shed 5 bases and J 5 bases; nucleotides not matched to a gene: 6. CDR1 and CDR2 (germline): SGHVS, FQNEAQ. The CDR3 nucleotides are TGTGCCAGCAGCGCGACAGGGATCGACGAGCAGTACTTC. Translation: CASSATGIDEQYF.

The CDR3 sequence is CASSQLSYNEQFF. Here the CDR3 DNA reads TGTGCCAGCAGTCAACTCTCCTACAATGAGCAGTTCTTC. The genes are TRBV6-5 and TRBJ2-1; D uncertain. CDR3 length equals 13 residues. Germline V gene lookup returns CDR1 MNHEY and CDR2 SVGAGI. Trimming left V 5 bases short and J 0 bases short, with 5 bases between.

The table lists this clone with a few counts. One end of the junction fails to match germline, which may point to a read error. The gene calls are TRBV6-1 and TRBJ2-6; D uncertain. CDR3 size: 13 residues. Germline V gene data show CDR1 as MNHNS and CDR2 as SASEGT. DNA of the CDR3: TGTGCCAGCACTGAATCTGGGGCCAACGTCCTGACTTTC. This codes for CASTESGANVLTF.

The V gene is TRBV28, the J gene TRBJ1-1; D not certain. V lost 7 bases to trimming and J lost 1 base, with 13 bases between them. The germline gives CDR1 MDHEN, CDR2 SYDVKM. The CDR3 runs to 14 residues. The CDR3 sequence: CASTYPGRNTEAFF. The CDR3 DNA reads as TGTGCCAGCACCTACCCGGGGAGGAACACTGAAGCTTTCTTT.

The rearrangement joins TRBV28 to TRBJ1-1; TRBD1 agrees at 9 bases. The CDR3 loop spans 15 amino acids. Germline loops: CDR1 MDHEN, CDR2 SYDVKM. The J segment lost 3 bases and the V segment lost 4 bases, leaving 6 bases of the junction unmatched. CDR3 protein: CASSSPGQGDTEAFF. For the CDR3, the DNA is TGTGCCAGCAGTTCTCCGGGACAGGGCGACACTGAAGCTTTCTTT.

The rearrangement uses TRBV5-6 and TRBJ2-3, with 7 bases lining up with TRBD1. The CDR3 contains 12 residues. Trimming removed 4 bases from V and 6 bases from J; junction bases left unmatched: 2. Germline-derived CDR1 and CDR2 are SGHDT and YYEEEE. The CDR3 sequence is CASSPTGDTQYF. The CDR3 nucleotides read TGTGCCAGCAGCCCGACAGGGGATACGCAGTATTTT.

The sample holds a few counts of this clone. This chain connects TRBV29-1 to TRBJ1-1; TRBD1 matches at 7 bases. CDR1 is SQVTM and CDR2 is ANQGSEA in the germline V gene. This CDR3 region has 14 residues. V lost 3 bases, J lost 11 bases, and 15 bases stayed unmatched. As DNA, the CDR3 is TGCAGCGTTGAGGAGGCAGGGGGGTCCTTAAGCGCTTTCTTT. This translates into CSVEEAGGSLSAFF.

The V call is TRBV11-2, the J call TRBJ2-7; D is perhaps TRBD2 (7 bases). V lost 1 base and J 0 bases, leaving 13 bases between the germline ends. CDR1 is SGHAT, CDR2 FQNNGV, per germline. The CDR3 totals 16 residues. In DNA form, the CDR3 reads TGTGCCAGCAGCTTAGTAGGGGGACTAACCTCCTACGAGCAGTACTTC. Translated, it gives CASSLVGGLTSYEQYF. Based on the CDR3 plus reference TRBV11-2 and TRBJ2-7, the full variable domain is EAGVAQSPRYKIIEKRQSVAFWCNPISGHATLYWYQQILGQGPKLLIQFQNNGVVDDSQLPKDRFSAERLKGVDSTLKIQPAKLEDSAVYLCASSLVGGLTSYEQYFGPGTRLTVT.

The CDR3 region has the DNA TGTGCCATCTTCGGTAACACTGAAGCTTTCTTT. Translating it yields CAIFGNTEAFF. This chain links TRBV2 with TRBJ1-1, with D unresolved. V was clipped by 10 bases and J by 2 bases, with 8 bases between them. The CDR3 spans 11 residues. Germline V gene sequence: CDR1 SNHLY, CDR2 FYNNEI.

CDR3 in amino acids: CASSDYTGWTGSGELFF. DNA of the CDR3: TGTGCCAGCAGTGATTATACAGGGTGGACCGGCTCCGGGGAGCTGTTTTTT. The V and J genes are TRBV6-1 and TRBJ2-2, with D possibly matching TRBD1 (6 bases). The CDR3 runs to 17 residues. Germline CDR1 reads MNHNS; CDR2 reads SASEGT. The V and J ends lost 3 bases and 6 bases respectively, with 20 bases between them.

The CDR3 DNA reads TGTGCCAGCACCTTTCAAGCGGGAGCAGTTTACAATGAGCAGTTCTTC. Translated: CASTFQAGAVYNEQFF. This chain joins TRBV11-2 and TRBJ2-1; 8 nucleotides align to TRBD2. The CDR3 sequence is 16 residues long. Per the germline V gene, CDR1 is SGHAT and CDR2 is FQNNGV. Germline trimming cut 7 bases from V and 4 bases from J; bases unmatched to any gene: 12.

This clone occurred a few times. This chain links TRBV5-6 with TRBJ2-3; 8 bases align to TRBD1. The V and J ends lost 2 bases and 2 bases, in that order; junction bases with no gene match: 10. This CDR3 is built from 17 residues. The germline CDR1 and CDR2 sequences are SGHDT and YYEEEE. CDR3 amino acids: CASSFHRAGGITDTQYF. The CDR3 coding sequence is TGTGCCAGCAGCTTCCACAGGGCAGGGGGCATCACAGATACGCAGTATTTT.

The chain carries TRBV9 and TRBJ2-1; 14 positions agree with TRBD2. With 4 bases clipped from V and 5 bases from J, the junction kept 2 bases outside the gene matches. Germline V gene sequence: CDR1 SGDLS, CDR2 YYNGEE. CDR3 length: 15 amino acids. In DNA form, the CDR3 reads TGTGCCAGCAGCTTGGGACTAGCGGGAGACAATGAGCAGTTCTTC. It codes for CASSLGLAGDNEQFF.

The sample holds one count of this clone. This chain uses TRBV19 with TRBJ2-1; 8 bases match TRBD2. This CDR3 region has 16 residues. Germline V CDR1 and CDR2: LNHDA, SQIVND (reference sequence). Trimming at V came to 5 bases and at J to 0 bases, leaving 6 bases not matched to a gene. CDR3 protein: CASSQTGGFSYNEQFF. In DNA, the CDR3 is TGTGCCAGTAGTCAGACGGGAGGGTTCTCCTACAATGAGCAGTTCTTC.

The chain couples TRBV18 to TRBJ2-5, with D perhaps matching TRBD1 (5 bases). Germline V lookup: CDR1 KGHSH, CDR2 LQKENI. V was trimmed by 6 bases and J by 2 bases, leaving 16 bases between them. The CDR3 is made up of 15 amino acids. Written as DNA, the CDR3 is TGTGCCAGCTCCCAGTACCAGACAGCTCAAGAGACCCAGTACTTC. Residues: CASSQYQTAQETQYF.

J is TRBJ1-2 and V is TRBV18; no firm D call. The germline gives CDR1 KGHSH, CDR2 LQKENI. V lost 0 bases and J lost 7, with 12 bases in between. CDR3 size: 14 residues. The CDR3 region is CASSPPNGPGGYTF. The CDR3 DNA reads TGTGCCAGCTCACCACCGAACGGACCCGGTGGCTACACCTTC.